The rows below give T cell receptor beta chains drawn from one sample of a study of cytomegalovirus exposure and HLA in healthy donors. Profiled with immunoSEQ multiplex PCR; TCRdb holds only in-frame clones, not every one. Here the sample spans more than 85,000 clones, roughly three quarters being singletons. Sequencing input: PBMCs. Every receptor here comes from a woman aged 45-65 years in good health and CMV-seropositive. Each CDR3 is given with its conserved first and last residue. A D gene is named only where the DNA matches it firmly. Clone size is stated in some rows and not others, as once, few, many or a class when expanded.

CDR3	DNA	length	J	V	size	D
CASSVDRSSGNTIYF	TGTGCCAGCAGTGTGGACAGGAGCTCTGGAAACACCATATATTTT	15	TRBJ1-3	TRBV6-1	.	TRBD1
CASSAWTGANTGELFF	TGTGCCAGCAGTGCGTGGACAGGGGCGAACACCGGGGAGCTGTTTTTT	16	TRBJ2-2	TRBV27	.	TRBD1
CASSPTGGQGRLSYEQYF	TGTGCCAGCTCACCCACAGGGGGGCAGGGTCGACTCTCCTACGAGCAGTACTTC	18	TRBJ2-7	TRBV18	.	TRBD1
CAISDYSGLSYNEQFF	TGTGCCATCAGTGACTATAGCGGACTTTCCTACAATGAGCAGTTCTTC	16	TRBJ2-1	TRBV10-3	once	.
CASSVAYRGTGELFF	TGTGCCAGCAGCGTGGCATACAGGGGTACCGGGGAGCTGTTTTTT	15	TRBJ2-2	TRBV9	.	TRBD1
CASSPPGQRFGYTF	TGCGCCAGCAGCCCTCCGGGACAGAGATTTGGCTACACCTTC	14	TRBJ1-2	TRBV5-1	.	TRBD1
CASSLGTDDLETQYF	TGTGCCAGCAGCTTAGGGACAGACGACTTGGAGACCCAGTACTTC	15	TRBJ2-5	TRBV11-2	.	.
CASSLSGRVAWSGANVLTF	TGTGCCAGCAGTTTATCAGGGAGAGTGGCGTGGTCTGGGGCCAACGTCCTGACTTTC	19	TRBJ2-6	TRBV27	.	.
CATCQGNTEAFF	TGTGCCACTTGTCAGGGGAACACTGAAGCTTTCTTT	12	TRBJ1-1	TRBV19	.	.
CASSPRTGQNEQFF	TGTGCCAGCTCACCACGGACAGGGCAGAATGAGCAGTTCTTC	14	TRBJ2-1	TRBV18	few	TRBD1
CASSETPKGDYGYTF	TGTGCCAGCAGCGAGACCCCTAAGGGGGACTATGGCTACACCTTC	15	TRBJ1-2	TRBV9	.	.
CASSAQPASYEQYF	TGTGCCAGTAGTGCGCAACCTGCCTCCTACGAGCAGTACTTC	14	TRBJ2-7	TRBV19	.	.
CASSPVGQGVRSSYEQYF	TGTGCCAGCAGCCCGGTCGGACAGGGGGTCAGGAGCTCCTACGAGCAGTACTTC	18	TRBJ2-7	TRBV11-1	once	TRBD1
CASSMTGKGQETQYF	TGCGCCAGCAGCATGACAGGGAAGGGCCAAGAGACCCAGTACTTC	15	TRBJ2-5	TRBV5-1	.	TRBD1
CASSLGQGNEKLFF	TGTGCCAGCAGCCTGGGACAGGGTAATGAAAAACTGTTTTTT	14	TRBJ1-4	TRBV5-6	.	TRBD1
CASSWRRANTEAFF	TGTGCCAGCAGTTGGCGCAGGGCGAACACTGAAGCTTTCTTT	14	TRBJ1-1	TRBV6-5	.	.
CASSQLLETSGATDTQYF	TGTGCCAGCAGCCAACTCCTCGAGACTAGCGGGGCCACAGATACGCAGTATTTT	18	TRBJ2-3	TRBV4-2	.	TRBD2
CASTTAGEGYTF	TGTGCCAGCACTACCGCGGGCGAAGGCTACACCTTC	12	TRBJ1-2	TRBV6-1	.	.
CASSLDSGGGQPQHF	TGCGCCAGCAGCCTCGACTCGGGGGGCGGTCAGCCCCAGCATTTT	15	TRBJ1-5	TRBV4-1	.	.
CASTGTSGRRNEQFF	TGTGCCAGCACCGGGACTAGCGGGAGGAGGAATGAGCAGTTCTTC	15	TRBJ2-1	TRBV5-4	.	TRBD2
CASSTLGEDEAFF	TGTGCCAGCAGCACCCTGGGAGAGGACGAAGCTTTCTTT	13	TRBJ1-1	TRBV9	.	.
CASSEADTDTEAFF	TGTGCCAGCAGTGAAGCGGACACCGACACTGAAGCTTTCTTT	14	TRBJ1-1	TRBV6-1	.	.
CASGLAYMNTEAFF	TGTGCTAGTGGTTTGGCATACATGAACACTGAAGCTTTCTTT	14	TRBJ1-1	TRBV12-5	few	.
CASSSPSRQANTIYF	TGTGCCAGCAGTAGCCCTTCTCGGCAGGCGAACACCATATATTTT	15	TRBJ1-3	TRBV6-5	once	.
CAWSPDRGNEKLFF	TGTGCCTGGAGTCCCGACAGGGGAAATGAAAAACTGTTTTTT	14	TRBJ1-4	TRBV30	.	TRBD1
CASSSNRGRSGNTIYF	TGTGCCAGCAGTTCCAACAGGGGACGCTCTGGAAACACCATATATTTT	16	TRBJ1-3	TRBV6-6	.	TRBD1
CAISDWQGTDTQYF	TGTGCCATCAGTGATTGGCAGGGCACAGATACGCAGTATTTT	14	TRBJ2-3	TRBV10-3	.	.
CASTPIGGMKEGNEQFF	TGTGCCAGTACCCCGATAGGCGGGATGAAGGAGGGGAATGAGCAGTTCTTC	17	TRBJ2-1	TRBV19	.	.
CASSRGEVDRGRNGAYEQYF	TGTGCCAGCAGCCGAGGGGAGGTGGACAGGGGGCGGAATGGCGCCTACGAGCAGTACTTC	20	TRBJ2-7	TRBV7-3	.	TRBD1
CASSRTSGMYKGETQYF	TGTGCCAGCAGCAGAACTAGCGGAATGTATAAAGGGGAGACCCAGTACTTC	17	TRBJ2-5	TRBV7-9	.	TRBD2
CASSLGRDTQYF	TGTGCCAGCAGCTTGGGCCGCGATACGCAGTATTTT	12	TRBJ2-3	TRBV11-2	.	.
CASSGTGSPGELFF	TGTGCCAGCAGCGGGACAGGGTCGCCCGGGGAGCTGTTTTTT	14	TRBJ2-2	TRBV25-1	.	TRBD1
CASSVNEQYF	TGTGCCAGCAGTGTTAACGAGCAGTACTTC	10	TRBJ2-7	TRBV2	.	.
CASSLTVNTEAFF	TGTGCCAGCAGCTTAACAGTGAACACTGAAGCTTTCTTT	13	TRBJ1-1	TRBV7-2	.	.
CASSSGTGDNSPLHF	TGTGCCAGCAGTTCCGGGACAGGGGACAATTCACCCCTCCACTTT	15	TRBJ1-6	TRBV6-6	.	TRBD1
CASSPGAGVNEQFF	TGTGCCAGCAGCCCCGGGGCAGGGGTTAATGAGCAGTTCTTC	14	TRBJ2-1	TRBV9	.	.
CASRADRLGATNEKLFF	TGCGCCAGCAGGGCAGACCGGCTCGGAGCAACTAATGAAAAACTGTTTTTT	17	TRBJ1-4	TRBV5-1	.	.
CASSVGTGGFRNTIYF	TGTGCCAGCAGCGTTGGGACAGGGGGGTTTAGAAACACCATATATTTT	16	TRBJ1-3	TRBV9	.	TRBD1
CASSLGGGGTGELFF	TGTGCCAGCAGCTTAGGAGGGGGCGGCACCGGGGAGCTGTTTTTT	15	TRBJ2-2	TRBV7-6	.	TRBD1
CASSLGDRVTDTQYF	TGCGCCAGCAGCTTGGGGGACAGGGTGACAGATACGCAGTATTTT	15	TRBJ2-3	TRBV5-1	.	TRBD1
CASSQEGGQNTDTQYF	TGCGCCAGCAGCCAAGAAGGGGGACAGAACACAGATACGCAGTATTTT	16	TRBJ2-3	TRBV4-1	.	TRBD1
CATNPYIGGIAEAFF	TGTGCCACTAACCCGTATATTGGCGGGATTGCTGAAGCTTTCTTT	15	TRBJ1-1	TRBV2	.	.
CASGLAGSTEAFF	TGTGCCAGCGGCCTCGCAGGATCCACTGAAGCTTTCTTT	13	TRBJ1-1	TRBV11-2	.	.
CASRGQNTNYGYTF	TGTGCCAGCCGGGGACAGAATACTAACTATGGCTACACCTTC	14	TRBJ1-2	TRBV2	once	TRBD1
CASSHTGDGYTF	TGTGCCAGCAGCCACACAGGGGATGGCTACACCTTC	12	TRBJ1-2	TRBV4-2	.	TRBD1
CASSPPWRGAEAFF	TGTGCCAGCTCACCACCGTGGCGGGGCGCTGAAGCTTTCTTT	14	TRBJ1-1	TRBV18	.	.
CASSPSSHNEQFF	TGTGCCAGCTCACCGAGCTCCCACAATGAGCAGTTCTTC	13	TRBJ2-1	TRBV18	once	.
CASSQEPTGAYNSPLHF	TGCGCCAGCAGCCAAGAGCCGACAGGAGCATATAATTCACCCCTCCACTTT	17	TRBJ1-6	TRBV4-1	.	.
CASSPLGAGTEAFF	TGTGCCAGCAGTCCGTTGGGGGCCGGCACTGAAGCTTTCTTT	14	TRBJ1-1	TRBV6-5	.	.
CASLGAGAETQYF	TGTGCCAGTTTGGGGGCAGGGGCGGAGACCCAGTACTTC	13	TRBJ2-5	TRBV6-5	.	.
CASIHYQGPNTEAFF	TGTGCCAGCATCCATTACCAGGGGCCGAACACTGAAGCTTTCTTT	15	TRBJ1-1	TRBV2	.	.
CAWSVGLAGGKTQYF	TGTGCCTGGAGTGTAGGGCTAGCGGGGGGGAAGACCCAGTACTTC	15	TRBJ2-5	TRBV30	.	TRBD2
CASSALAGVHNEQFF	TGTGCCAGCAGCGCACTAGCGGGAGTTCACAATGAGCAGTTCTTC	15	TRBJ2-1	TRBV7-9	few	TRBD2
CASSGITSGYNEQFF	TGTGCCAGCAGCGGGATAACTAGCGGATACAATGAGCAGTTCTTC	15	TRBJ2-1	TRBV9	.	TRBD2
CASSPTSDNEQFF	TGTGCCAGCAGCCCGACTAGCGACAATGAGCAGTTCTTC	13	TRBJ2-1	TRBV7-3	.	TRBD2